This T cell receptor beta chain emerged from a study of tumor-infiltrating lymphocytes in primary liver carcinoma. Study-wide results and limits: Bulk unsorted sampling precluded comparing CD4+ and CD8+ repertoires. Pairs of tumor regions overlapped more than tumor-adjacent and tumor-blood pairs did. Blood fell significantly below tumors in its top-250-clone fraction (p = 0.039).

Germline V gives CDR1 MNHEY, CDR2 SVGAGI. The V and J ends lost 6 bases and 8 bases respectively, with 10 bases between them. The CDR3 covers 11 residues. There are many counts of this clonotype. Its antigen is unidentified. Unsorted whole blood yielded blood RNA, and germline DNA was extracted as well. The researchers produced TCR beta cDNA from around 0.5 ug total RNA with a constant-region primer. Construction of TCR beta libraries relied on three successive nested multiplex PCR rounds employing slightly modified ARM-PCR. The opening two PCR rounds, ten to eleven cycles each, paired TRBV1-TRBV30 forward primers with a C-beta reverse primer. Each CDR3 protein is one row after TCRdb ran MiXCR on the multiplex PCR reads. The sample contains approximately 330,000 distinct CDR3 sequences, about two thirds of which appear only once.

The clonotype comes from a man aged 40-49 years with primary liver carcinoma and hepatitis B virus infection. V usage is TRBV6-5 and J usage is TRBJ1-1; no firm D call. Sequenced input: peripheral blood. CDR3: CASRGRREAFF. In DNA form, the CDR3 reads TGTGCCAGCAGGGGCCGGAGAGAAGCTTTCTTT.